These T cell receptor beta chains were read from a single sample in a study of blood T cell repertoires in COVID-19. The repertoire was sequenced with immunoSEQ multiplex PCR; TCRdb's copy has only in-frame clones and lacks some. The sample includes about 270,000 clones, roughly nine tenths of them seen just once. Material: peripheral blood. These receptor sequences come from a woman in her twenties or thirties with COVID-19, enrolled during active disease. The CDR3 runs from the conserved cysteine through the conserved F or W. D genes are given only for firm matches. Expanded clones get a size class; other rows say once, few or many, or leave the size out.

clone_size cdr3_length j_call v_call d_call cdr3_nt cdr3_aa
. 14 TRBJ1-2 TRBV18 . TGTGCCAGCTCACCGCCAGGGGCTTTATATGGCTACACCTTC CASSPPGALYGYTF
. 17 TRBJ1-2 TRBV4-1 . TGCGCCAGCAGCCAAGAGTTGGGTGGCCATTGGGGCGATGGCTACACCTTC CASSQELGGHWGDGYTF
. 16 TRBJ2-3 TRBV6-1 TRBD2 TGTGCCAGCAGTGCTAAGCTAGCGGGGGGCACAGATACGCAGTATTTT CASSAKLAGGTDTQYF
. 16 TRBJ1-4 TRBV4-1 TRBD1 TGCGCCAGCAGCATACGCGACAGGGATGTTTTTGAAAAACTGTTTTTT CASSIRDRDVFEKLFF
few 13 TRBJ1-5 TRBV27 . TGTGCCAGCAGGAAAACAGATAATCAGCCCCAGCATTTT CASRKTDNQPQHF
. 13 TRBJ1-2 TRBV21-1 . TGTGCCAGCAGCATACACCAGGGATATGGCTACACCTTC CASSIHQGYGYTF
. 13 TRBJ2-7 TRBV19 . TGTGCCAGTAGTGCCGGGACAAACGGCGAGCAGTACTTC CASSAGTNGEQYF
. 15 TRBJ1-5 TRBV5-5 TRBD1 TGTGCCAGCAGCCTTAACCCCGGCACAGGGGGGAACCAGCATTTT CASSLNPGTGGNQHF
. 13 TRBJ2-7 TRBV7-9 . TGTGCCAGCCGCGGACGGGGCTCCTACGAGCAGTACTTC CASRGRGSYEQYF
. 15 TRBJ2-3 TRBV5-1 . TGCGCCAGCAGCTTGCGGGGGGCTAGCACAGATACGCAGTATTTT CASSLRGASTDTQYF
. 14 TRBJ2-7 TRBV10-3 . TGTGCCATCAGTGAGGGTACAGGGTTTCGCGAGCAGTACTTC CAISEGTGFREQYF
. 13 TRBJ2-7 TRBV29-1 TRBD1 TGCAGCGTTGGACAGGGGGCCCACTACGAGCAGTACTTC CSVGQGAHYEQYF
. 16 TRBJ1-1 TRBV4-1 . TGCGCCAGCAGCCAACATACAGGGAGTCCACACCCTGAAGCTTTCTTT CASSQHTGSPHPEAFF
. 15 TRBJ1-3 TRBV5-6 . TGTGCCAGCAGGCAAGCAAACAGGGAAGGAAACACCATATATTTT CASRQANREGNTIYF
. 14 TRBJ1-4 TRBV27 TRBD1 TGTGCCAGCAGGAAAGCAGGGGGGAATGAAAAACTGTTTTTT CASRKAGGNEKLFF
once 15 TRBJ2-5 TRBV9 TRBD2 TGTGCCAGCAGCGTAGCGGGGGGAGGAGGGGAGACCCAGTACTTC CASSVAGGGGETQYF
. 20 TRBJ2-6 TRBV29-1 TRBD1 TGCAGCGTTTCTCTTCTGGACAGGGTGTCTCTTAGCTCTGGGGCCAACGTCCTGACTTTC CSVSLLDRVSLSSGANVLTF
. 16 TRBJ2-7 TRBV11-2 TRBD1 TGTGCCAGCAGCTTAGAGATGGGACAGGGGATCTACGAGCAGTACTTC CASSLEMGQGIYEQYF
. 11 TRBJ1-1 TRBV25-1 . TGTGCCAGCAGTGGCGGGTTAACAGCTTTCTTT CASSGGLTAFF
. 14 TRBJ2-7 TRBV7-9 TRBD2 TGTGCCAGCAGCTCTGATAGGGAGGGGTACGAGCAGTACTTC CASSSDREGYEQYF
. 13 TRBJ1-2 TRBV12-3/TRBV12-4 . TGTGCCAGCAGTTTATCCGTACTCTATGGCTACACCTTC CASSLSVLYGYTF
few 15 TRBJ1-3 TRBV5-1 . TGCGCCAGCAGCTTGGGTGCTACCTCTGGAAACACCATATATTTT CASSLGATSGNTIYF
. 13 TRBJ2-7 TRBV18 . TGTGCCAGCTCACCCAATAGTGCCTACGAGCAGTACTTC CASSPNSAYEQYF
. 15 TRBJ1-2 TRBV30 . TGTGCCTGGAACACAGGGAAATTTTCGAACTATGGCTACACCTTC CAWNTGKFSNYGYTF
few 15 TRBJ1-6 TRBV4-1 . TGCGCCAGCAGCCAAGATCGGGCGGGAAATTCACCCCTCCACTTT CASSQDRAGNSPLHF
. 17 TRBJ2-6 TRBV19 TRBD1 TGTGCCAGTACCCGAGAACAGGGGGGCTCTGGGGCCAACGTCCTGACTTTC CASTREQGGSGANVLTF
. 15 TRBJ2-7 TRBV19 TRBD2 TGTGCCAGTAGTGTAGCGGGGGGCCTCTCCTACGAGCAGTACTTC CASSVAGGLSYEQYF
. 14 TRBJ2-7 TRBV2 TRBD2 TGTGCCAGCAGGGAACTAGCGGGGATTTACGAGCAGTACTTC CASRELAGIYEQYF
. 13 TRBJ1-2 TRBV6-1 . TGTGCCAGCAGTGAGGGGAGGGTTGCGGGCTACACCTTC CASSEGRVAGYTF
. 11 TRBJ1-2 TRBV2 TRBD1 TGTGCCAAAGACAGGGGCAATGGCTACACCTTC CAKDRGNGYTF
. 15 TRBJ2-7 TRBV25-1 TRBD1 TGTGCCAGCAGTGACTACAGGGGTCCAGCCTACGAGCAGTACTTC CASSDYRGPAYEQYF
. 15 TRBJ2-7 TRBV6-5 . TGTGCCAGCAGACTCACCAGGGACTCCTCCGCCGAGCAGTACTTC CASRLTRDSSAEQYF
once 15 TRBJ1-2 TRBV2 TRBD1 TGTGCCAGCAGCCTTCCGGGACAGGCCTACTATGGCTACACCTTC CASSLPGQAYYGYTF
. 14 TRBJ1-5 TRBV5-5 . TGTGCCAGCAGCTTACAGGGAAACAATCAGCCCCAGCATTTT CASSLQGNNQPQHF
. 14 TRBJ1-3 TRBV5-4 . TGTGCCAGCAGCTTGCCCGGCTCTGGAAACACCATATATTTT CASSLPGSGNTIYF
. 14 TRBJ2-7 TRBV19 . TGTGCCAGTAGTATGTTTGGCGGGTCCTACGAGCAGTACTTC CASSMFGGSYEQYF
. 18 TRBJ1-1 TRBV19 TRBD1 TGTGCCAGTAGTATAAGGAACAGGGGGCTTCTCCTTAACACTGAAGCTTTCTTT CASSIRNRGLLLNTEAFF
. 20 TRBJ1-2 TRBV2 . TGTGCCAGCAGTGAAGCTGGCATCGGACAGCCTGTCCGGGGTAGCTATGGCTACACCTTC CASSEAGIGQPVRGSYGYTF